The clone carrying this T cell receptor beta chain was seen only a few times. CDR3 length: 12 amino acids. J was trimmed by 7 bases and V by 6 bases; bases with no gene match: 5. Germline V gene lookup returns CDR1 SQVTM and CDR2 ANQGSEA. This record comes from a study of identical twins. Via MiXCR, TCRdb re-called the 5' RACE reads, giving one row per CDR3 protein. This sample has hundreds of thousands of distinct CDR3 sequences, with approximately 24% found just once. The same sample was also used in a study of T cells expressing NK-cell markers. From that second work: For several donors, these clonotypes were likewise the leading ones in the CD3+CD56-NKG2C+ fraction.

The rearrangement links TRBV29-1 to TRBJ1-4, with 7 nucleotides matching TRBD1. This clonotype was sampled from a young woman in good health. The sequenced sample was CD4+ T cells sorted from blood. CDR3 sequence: CSVRSGGEKLFF. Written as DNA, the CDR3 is TGCAGCGTAAGATCAGGGGGTGAAAAACTGTTTTTT.